Shown below are 32 T cell receptor beta chains from a single sample sequenced in a study of blood T cell repertoires in COVID-19. Clones were read by immunoSEQ multiplex PCR, and TCRdb kept only the in-frame ones, dropping some. The sample lists 250,000 to 300,000 clones, more than 75% seen once, with about 14% in the top ten. The sample taken for sequencing was PBMCs or T cells enriched from blood (not recorded which). The receptors here all came from a man aged 18 to 29 who had recovered from COVID-19.

The genes are TRBV2 and TRBJ2-1; a weak D match, TRBD1 (6 bases). CDR3 size: 12 residues. Germline V gene data show CDR1 as SNHLY and CDR2 as FYNNEI. Trimming shortened V by 8 bases and J by 7 bases, and 12 bases separated the two germline ends. The CDR3 coding sequence is TGTGCCAGCGGAACAGGGATAAATGAGCAGTTCTTC. Its translation is CASGTGINEQFF.

This clone was detected only once. The chain couples TRBV19 to TRBJ2-7; 11 nucleotides line up with TRBD1. Germline assignment: CDR1 LNHDA and CDR2 SQIVND (reference sequence). Trimming cost V 4 bases and J 4 bases; bases outside gene matches: 3. This CDR3 is 14 amino acids long. The CDR3 region has the DNA TGTGCCAGTAGTACCGGACAGGGGGCTTACGAGCAGTACTTC. Translation gives CASSTGQGAYEQYF.

V and J are TRBV7-2 and TRBJ1-1; TRBD1 aligns across 10 bases. With 2 bases clipped from V and 3 bases from J, the junction kept 9 bases outside the gene matches. The length of the CDR3 is 17 residues. CDR1 is SGHTA, CDR2 FQGNSA, per germline. Here the CDR3 DNA reads TGTGCCAGCAGCTTACGACAGGGGGCAAGTAGGGACACTGAAGCTTTCTTT. This gives the protein CASSLRQGASRDTEAFF. Full variable domain (missing parts from reference TRBV7-2 and TRBJ1-1): GAGVSQSPSNKVTEKGKDVELRCDPISGHTALYWYRQSLGQGLEFLIYFQGNSAPDKSGLPSDRFSAERTGGSVSTLTIQRTQQEDSAVYLCASSLRQGASRDTEAFFGQGTRLTVV.

The rearrangement joins TRBV28 to TRBJ1-5, with 9 bases lining up with TRBD1. The ends lost 9 bases at V and 0 bases at J; junction bases unmatched: 9. The CDR3 covers 16 residues. From germline, CDR1 is MDHEN and CDR2 SYDVKM. The CDR3 DNA sequence: TGTGCCAGTTGGGACAGGGCCCTTTATAGCAATCAGCCCCAGCATTTT. Its protein is CASWDRALYSNQPQHF.

The chain carries TRBV7-6 and TRBJ1-1, with D possibly being TRBD1 (6 bases). Trimming removed 1 base at V and 4 bases at J, with 22 bases between. CDR1 is SGHVS and CDR2 is FNYEAQ in the germline V gene. The CDR3 has 18 residues. For the CDR3, the DNA is TGTGCCAGCAGCTTAGGGGGTGGCAGGGAAGGCAGGGGCACTGAAGCTTTCTTT. This sequence encodes CASSLGGGREGRGTEAFF.

The chain links TRBV5-6 to TRBJ2-2; D is ambiguous. CDR1 and CDR2 (germline): SGHDT, YYEEEE. The CDR3 consists of 13 residues. V shed 1 base and J shed 1 base, with 2 bases lying between them. The CDR3 is CASSLQNTGELFF. In nucleotides, the CDR3 is TGTGCCAGCAGCTTGCAGAACACCGGGGAGCTGTTTTTT.

The V call is TRBV29-1, the J call TRBJ2-5, with 8 nucleotides matching TRBD1. This CDR3 region has 12 residues. Germline V gene lookup returns CDR1 SQVTM and CDR2 ANQGSEA. V shed 7 bases, J shed 4 bases, and the junction held 5 bases outside the gene matches. The CDR3 here is CSARGQGETQYF. The CDR3 nucleotides are TGCAGCGCCAGGGGGCAAGGAGAGACCCAGTACTTC.

This clone was counted only a few times. The chain employs TRBV5-8 and TRBJ2-7; TRBD2 is a possible D gene (5 bases). The length of the CDR3 is 15 residues. Germline V gene sequence: CDR1 SGHTS, CDR2 YDEGEE. With 0 bases removed from V and 0 bases from J, the gap between germline ends came to 10 bases. CDR3 DNA sequence: TGTGCCAGCAGCTTGGCGGGTCGGGACTCCTACGAGCAGTACTTC. The encoded protein is CASSLAGRDSYEQYF.

This sequence joins TRBV7-9 and TRBJ1-2; D uncertain. Germline CDR1 SEHNR, CDR2 FQNEAQ (reference sequence). The CDR3 has 12 residues. Trimming took off 2 bases at V and 8 bases at J, with 9 bases between the two ends. CDR3 nucleotides: TGTGCCAGCAGCTTAATCTTGTTCGGCTACACCTTC. Amino acids: CASSLILFGYTF.

The chain employs TRBV3-1 (or the pseudogene TRBV3-2) and TRBJ2-5; TRBD2 is a possible D gene (6 bases). V gave up 5 bases and J gave up 6 bases, with 10 bases separating them. CDR1 LGHDT and CDR2 YNNKEL come from the germline V gene (reference sequence). The CDR3 loop spans 12 amino acids. Written as DNA, the CDR3 is TGTGCCAGCAGCTGGAGCGGGCAGACCCAGTACTTC. This translates into CASSWSGQTQYF.

This chain connects TRBV5-4 to TRBJ2-7; 7 bases align to TRBD2. Germline CDR1 and CDR2: SGHNT and YYREEE (reference sequence). The V and J ends lost 4 bases and 0 bases, in that order; junction bases with no gene match: 7. The CDR3 length is 15 residues. CDR3: CASSPQAGSSYEQYF. CDR3 nucleotide sequence: TGTGCCAGCAGCCCCCAAGCGGGAAGCTCCTACGAGCAGTACTTC.

This chain uses TRBV19 with TRBJ2-7; 8 bases align to TRBD2. The CDR3 is made up of 14 amino acids. Per germline, CDR1 LNHDA and CDR2 SQIVND (reference sequence). V lost 7 bases, J lost 2 bases, and 7 bases stayed unmatched. The CDR3 nucleotides read TGTGCCAGTAAGGCTAGCGGGCGCCCCTACGAGCAGTACTTC. Translated, it gives CASKASGRPYEQYF.

The chain has TRBV10-3 and TRBJ1-5, with 8 bases aligning to TRBD1. Germline V gives CDR1 ENHRY, CDR2 SYGVKD. The CDR3 runs 18 residues. V lost 7 bases to trimming and J lost 4 bases; unmatched junction nucleotides: 18. The CDR3: CAITGSSLGQGENQPQHF. CDR3 coding DNA: TGTGCCATCACAGGTTCTAGTCTAGGACAGGGAGAGAATCAGCCCCAGCATTTT.

The genes are TRBV4-1 and TRBJ1-1; D possibly corresponds to TRBD1 (6 bases). Germline CDR1 reads MGHRA; CDR2 reads YSYEKL. With 5 bases removed from V and 1 base from J, the gap between germline ends came to 11 bases. CDR3 length: 14 residues. The CDR3 DNA follows: TGCGCCAGCAGCAACAGGGTAAAGAACACTGAAGCTTTCTTT. It specifies CASSNRVKNTEAFF.

V is TRBV27 and J is TRBJ2-2; 9 positions match TRBD2. The ends lost 6 bases at V and 8 bases at J; junction bases unmatched: 4. The CDR3 runs 13 residues. Germline V gives CDR1 MNHEY, CDR2 SMNVEV (reference sequence). CDR3 sequence: CASRPSGRGELFF. The CDR3, as DNA: TGTGCCAGCAGACCAAGCGGGAGGGGGGAGCTGTTTTTT.

This clone was seen a few times. The chain recombines TRBV12-3 or TRBV12-4 with TRBJ2-2; no clear D. With 5 bases removed from V and 1 base from J, the gap between germline ends came to 5 bases. This CDR3 is 13 amino acids long. CDR3 in amino acids: CASSGRNTGELFF. The CDR3 region has the DNA TGTGCCAGCAGTGGCCGGAACACCGGGGAGCTGTTTTTT.

The rearrangement joins TRBV19 to TRBJ2-7, with 8 bases lining up with TRBD1. Trimming removed 9 bases from V and 3 bases from J; junction bases left unmatched: 16. This CDR3 has 16 amino acids. Germline-derived CDR1 and CDR2 are LNHDA and SQIVND (reference sequence). The CDR3, as DNA: TGTGCCAGAAAGGCCCTCTCGACAGGGGTTTGCTACGAGCAGTACTTC. Translation: CARKALSTGVCYEQYF.

The genes are TRBV5-1 and TRBJ2-3; 13 bases are shared with TRBD2. CDR3 length equals 17 residues. Germline V gene lookup returns CDR1 SGHRS and CDR2 YFSETQ. V dropped 1 base and J dropped 1; count of bases not matched to a gene: 3. The CDR3: CASSLTGLAGRTDTQYF. As DNA, the CDR3 is TGCGCCAGCAGCTTGACGGGACTAGCGGGGCGCACAGATACGCAGTATTTT.

In this sample, this clone turned up once. The rearrangement joins TRBV28 to TRBJ2-7; no reliable D call. Looked up from germline, CDR1 is MDHEN and CDR2 is SYDVKM. The V gene lost 3 bases and the J gene lost 4 bases, with 7 bases spanning the gap. The CDR3 spans 12 residues. CDR3 amino acids: CASSLPLYEQYF. The CDR3 DNA reads TGTGCCAGCAGTTTGCCACTTTACGAGCAGTACTTC.

The chain combines TRBV6-2 or TRBV6-3 with TRBJ1-5; 9 positions agree with TRBD1. V lost 5 bases, J lost 0 bases, and 11 bases stayed unmatched. CDR3 length: 18 residues. Germline-derived CDR1 and CDR2 are MNHEY and SVGEGT. The CDR3 region has the DNA TGTGCCAGCAGTACCGGGACAGGGCTTATTCGTAGCAATCAGCCCCAGCATTTT. As protein: CASSTGTGLIRSNQPQHF.

The chain recombines TRBV6-5 with TRBJ2-1, with TRBD2 as a possible D gene (6 bases). The ends were cut back, 7 bases at V and 2 bases at J, with 9 bases in the middle. CDR3 length: 13 amino acids. Per germline, CDR1 MNHEY and CDR2 SVGAGI. The CDR3 coding sequence is TGTGCCAGCACCCGCGGGGCCTACAATGAGCAGTTCTTC. Its translation: CASTRGAYNEQFF.

This sequence joins TRBV9 and TRBJ2-1, with 7 bases identical to TRBD2. The germline V gene encodes CDR1 SGDLS and CDR2 YYNGEE. V shed 2 bases and J 6 bases; nucleotides not matched to a gene: 8. The CDR3 sequence is 15 residues long. The CDR3 spells CASSVGTTTSNEQFF. CDR3 sequence (DNA): TGTGCCAGCAGCGTGGGGACTACGACCAGCAATGAGCAGTTCTTC.

The V gene is TRBV28, the J gene TRBJ1-5, with D tentatively TRBD1 (6 bases). V lost 8 bases to trimming and J lost 6 bases, with 20 bases between them. The CDR3 covers 15 residues. Germline V gene lookup returns CDR1 MDHEN and CDR2 SYDVKM. CDR3 sequence: CASSGASQGIQPQHF. In DNA form, the CDR3 reads TGTGCCAGCTCTGGGGCGAGCCAGGGGATTCAGCCCCAGCATTTT.

CDR3: CASSLGLAGLSNYEQYF. Written as DNA, the CDR3 is TGTGCCAGCAGCTTGGGGCTAGCGGGATTAAGCAACTACGAGCAGTACTTC. J is TRBJ2-7 and V is TRBV5-4; 9 positions agree with TRBD2. The V gene's germline CDR1 is SGHNT and CDR2 YYREEE (reference sequence). The CDR3 spans 17 residues. V gave up 0 bases and J gave up 3 bases; unmatched junction bases: 10.

The J gene is TRBJ1-6, the V gene TRBV27; D gene uncertain. The CDR3 is 16 amino acids. Trimming cost V 6 bases and J 2 bases, with 14 bases left between them. CDR1 and CDR2 from the germline V gene are MNHEY and SMNVEV (reference sequence). In DNA, the CDR3 is TGTGCCAGCAGGTCGGAGGGAAGCGCCTATAATTCACCCCTCCACTTT. It yields the protein CASRSEGSAYNSPLHF.

For this clone: The same CDR3 can be traced to other DNA sequences in this sample. In nucleotides, the CDR3 is TGTGCCAGCAGCCCTCAGGGAGATACGCAGTATTTT. Its translation: CASSPQGDTQYF. The chain couples TRBV7-9 to TRBJ2-3; tentative D call: TRBD1 (5 bases). CDR1 is SEHNR and CDR2 is FQNEAQ in the germline V gene (reference sequence). This CDR3 has 12 residues. The ends were cut back, 5 bases at V and 5 bases at J, with 8 bases in the middle.

This chain links TRBV24-1 with TRBJ2-1, with 13 bases matching TRBD2. From germline, CDR1 is KGHDR and CDR2 SFDVKD. V shed 9 bases and J 8 bases; nucleotides not matched to a gene: 9. CDR3 length: 15 amino acids. For the CDR3, the DNA is TGTGCCACCCCCCATTTGACTAGCGGGAGGCATGAGCAGTTCTTC. It translates to CATPHLTSGRHEQFF.

This clone was counted between two and nine times. The rearrangement links TRBV9 to TRBJ1-1, with D tentatively TRBD1 (6 bases). V shed 5 bases and J shed 10 bases, with 18 bases lying between them. CDR1 and CDR2 from the germline V gene are SGDLS and YYNGEE. The CDR3 loop spans 13 amino acids. The DNA of the CDR3 is TGTGCCAGCAGTGCACCGGGACACCCAGGAGCTTTCTTT. Translating it yields CASSAPGHPGAFF.

The gene calls are TRBV2 and TRBJ1-5, with TRBD1 identical over 9 bases. The length of the CDR3 is 19 residues. CDR1 is SNHLY and CDR2 is FYNNEI in the germline V gene. V shed 3 bases, J shed 9 bases, and the junction held 21 bases outside the gene matches. This chain's CDR3 is CASSDPRDRATSTRTPQHF. CDR3 nucleotides: TGTGCCAGCAGTGACCCTCGGGACAGGGCTACCTCGACCAGGACGCCCCAGCATTTT.

The gene calls are TRBV5-8 and TRBJ1-5; D may be TRBD1 (6 bases). This CDR3 region has 15 residues. V was clipped by 4 bases and J by 4 bases, with 15 bases between them. Germline CDR1 is SGHTS and CDR2 is YDEGEE. In nucleotides, the CDR3 is TGTGCCAGCAGCCCGGACGGACAGAGAAATCAGCCCCAGCATTTT. It translates to CASSPDGQRNQPQHF.

This clone was recorded once. The chain uses TRBV5-1 and TRBJ2-7; TRBD2 agrees at 11 bases. The CDR3 is 19 residues long. J lost 2 bases, V lost 4 bases, and 17 bases had no gene match. Germline CDR1 and CDR2: SGHRS and YFSETQ. The CDR3 spells CASSHAPIAGTSGTYEQYF. CDR3 nucleotide sequence: TGCGCCAGCAGCCATGCCCCTATCGCTGGGACTAGCGGAACCTACGAGCAGTACTTC. Together with reference TRBV5-1 and TRBJ2-7, the CDR3 gives the full variable domain: KAGVTQTPRYLIKTRGQQVTLSCSPISGHRSVSWYQQTPGQGLQFLFEYFSETQRNKGNFPGRFSGRQFSNSRSEMNVSTLELGDSALYLCASSHAPIAGTSGTYEQYFGPGTRLTVT.

The rearrangement links TRBV6-6 to TRBJ2-3; maybe TRBD1 (6 bases). The CDR3 loop spans 15 amino acids. In germline, CDR1 is MNHNY, CDR2 SVGAGI (reference sequence). With 3 bases removed from V and 4 bases from J, the gap between germline ends came to 14 bases. This CDR3 is CASSYSQGKADTQYF. The CDR3 coding sequence is TGTGCCAGCAGTTATTCCCAGGGGAAGGCAGATACGCAGTATTTT.